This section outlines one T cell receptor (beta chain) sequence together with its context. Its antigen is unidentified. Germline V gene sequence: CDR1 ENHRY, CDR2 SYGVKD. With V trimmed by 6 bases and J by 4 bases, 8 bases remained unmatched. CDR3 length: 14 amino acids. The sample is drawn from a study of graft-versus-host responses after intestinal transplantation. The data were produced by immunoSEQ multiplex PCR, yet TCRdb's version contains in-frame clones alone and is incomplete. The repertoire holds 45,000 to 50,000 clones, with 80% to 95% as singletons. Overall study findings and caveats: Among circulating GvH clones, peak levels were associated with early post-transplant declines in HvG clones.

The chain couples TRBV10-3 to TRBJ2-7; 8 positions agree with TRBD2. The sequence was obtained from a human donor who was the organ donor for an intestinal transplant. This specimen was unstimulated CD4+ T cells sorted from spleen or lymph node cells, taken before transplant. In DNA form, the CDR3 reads TGTGCCATCAGCGCCGTAGCGGGATCGTACGAGCAGTACTTC. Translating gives CAISAVAGSYEQYF.